One sample yielded the 2 T cell receptor beta chains listed below, sequenced in a study of T-cell reconstitution after alpha-beta-depleted transplantation in children. Unique molecular identifiers were incorporated when the TCRbeta library was constructed. TCRdb analysed the PCR reads with MiXCR anew, one entry per CDR3 protein. The repertoire consists of nearly 550,000 distinct CDR3 sequences, with 15% to 20% occurring once and the leading ten covering roughly 3.3%. Sample: PBMCs from the stem cell graft donor, taken from the stem cell graft. Every receptor here comes from a human donor who donated a stem cell graft to a child with acute lymphoblastic leukemia.

A few counts support this clonotype. The rearrangement uses TRBV5-1 and TRBJ1-1, with D perhaps matching TRBD1 (5 bases). There are 15 residues in the CDR3. The ends were cut back, 1 base at V and 1 base at J, with 11 bases in the middle. The germline gives CDR1 SGHRS, CDR2 YFSETQ. For the CDR3, the DNA is TGCGCCAGCAGCTTGTCACAGGCCGGGAACACTGAAGCTTTCTTT. Amino acids: CASSLSQAGNTEAFF.

This sequence joins TRBV12-3 or TRBV12-4 and TRBJ2-7; D perhaps matches TRBD1 (5 bases). The CDR3 consists of 15 residues. V dropped 0 bases and J dropped 3 bases, with 12 bases sitting between them. Here the CDR3 reads CASSLARGRGYEQYF. The CDR3 DNA is TGTGCCAGCAGTTTAGCGCGAGGAAGGGGCTACGAGCAGTACTTC.